The rows below give T cell receptor beta chains drawn from one sample of a study of cytomegalovirus exposure and HLA in healthy donors. Sequenced by immunoSEQ multiplex PCR; TCRdb stores in-frame clones only, minus some. The table records some 150,000 clones, roughly four fifths of them present only once. The sequenced material came from PBMCs. These receptors originate from a woman between 50 and 59 years old in good health and CMV-seronegative. Both conserved end residues are part of each CDR3. Fields, in order: clone size, V gene, D gene, J gene, CDR3 DNA, CDR3 protein. D genes are given only for firm matches. Where a row states a size, it is once, few, many or the class of an expanded clone; other rows omit it.

>few|TRBV6-5|NA|TRBJ1-2
TGTGCCAGCAGTTACTCGAGCGACAGACCCTATGGCTACACCTTC
CASSYSSDRPYGYTF
>NA|TRBV27|NA|TRBJ2-5
TGTGCCAGCAGGATGCCTCCGGGACTCCAGTACTTC
CASRMPPGLQYF
>NA|TRBV5-4|NA|TRBJ2-5
TGTGCCAGCAGCCAAAGACGGGGTGGTGAGACCCAGTACTTC
CASSQRRGGETQYF
>few|TRBV2|NA|TRBJ2-1
TGTGCCAGCAGTGACAGGCCCGGGATGTCCTCCTACAATGAGCAGTTCTTC
CASSDRPGMSSYNEQFF
>few|TRBV7-2|NA|TRBJ2-7
TGTGCCAGCAGCTTATACGACAGCTCCTACGAGCAGTACTTC
CASSLYDSSYEQYF
>NA|TRBV2|TRBD1|TRBJ1-6
TGTGCCAGCACCGACAGGGCGGATTTCTCACCCCTCCACTTT
CASTDRADFSPLHF
>NA|TRBV19|NA|TRBJ1-1
TGTGCCAGTTCTTGGGGGGTCACTGAAGCTTTCTTT
CASSWGVTEAFF
>NA|TRBV4-1|NA|TRBJ1-3
TGCGCCAGCAGCCATCCTTCGGCAGGGCGTCCTGGAAACACCATATATTTT
CASSHPSAGRPGNTIYF
>NA|TRBV7-9|NA|TRBJ1-1
TGTGCCAGCAGCTCCCGGGGGGGGCCTCGCCGCGTGTTCTTT
CASSSRGGPRRVFF
>NA|TRBV2|TRBD1|TRBJ2-5
TGTGCCAGCAGTGGGGACAGGAACCAAGAGACCCAGTACTTC
CASSGDRNQETQYF
>NA|TRBV2|NA|TRBJ2-5
TGTGCCAGCAGTGAGATCGCAGGTACAGAGACCCAGTACTTC
CASSEIAGTETQYF
>NA|TRBV11-2|NA|TRBJ1-2
TGTGCCAGCAGCTTAGAGGTTTCAGGGGTCTATGGCTACACCTTC
CASSLEVSGVYGYTF
>NA|TRBV25-1|TRBD1|TRBJ1-4
TGTGCCAGCAGTGAGGTCGACAGGGTTGGGGGGGAAAAACTGTTTTTT
CASSEVDRVGGEKLFF
>NA|TRBV5-1|NA|TRBJ1-1
TGCGCCAGCGGCCCACAGGTCATGAACACTGAAGCTTTCTTT
CASGPQVMNTEAFF
>NA|TRBV2|TRBD1|TRBJ1-5
TGTGCCAGCAGGGGACAGGGACTGAATCAGCCCCAGCATTTT
CASRGQGLNQPQHF
>NA|TRBV19|NA|TRBJ1-5
TGTGCCAGTAGTATCCGGGTCCGTCAGCCCCAGCATTTT
CASSIRVRQPQHF
>NA|TRBV5-6|TRBD1|TRBJ2-7
TGTGCCAGCAGCGCGGGACAGGGCCTGTACGAGCAGTACTTC
CASSAGQGLYEQYF
>NA|TRBV2|TRBD1|TRBJ1-5
TGTGCCAGCAGGGAGACAGGGGTTGGCAATCAGCCCCAGCATTTT
CASRETGVGNQPQHF
>NA|TRBV5-1|NA|TRBJ2-2
TGCGCCAGCAGCCGAACAACACCCGCGAACACCGGGGAGCTGTTTTTT
CASSRTTPANTGELFF
>NA|TRBV5-8|NA|TRBJ2-1
TGTGCCAGCAGCCAGGTGGCCAACATTGACAATGAGCAGTTCTTC
CASSQVANIDNEQFF
>NA|TRBV18|NA|TRBJ1-1
TGTGCCAGCTCACCTTTTCCTTCTACAGCGAACACTGAAGCTTTCTTT
CASSPFPSTANTEAFF
>NA|TRBV9|NA|TRBJ1-2
TGTGCCAGCAGCGTAGATACTAACTATGGCTACACCTTC
CASSVDTNYGYTF
>NA|TRBV27|NA|TRBJ2-2
TGTGCCAGCAGGGACACGAACACCGGGGAGCTGTTTTTT
CASRDTNTGELFF
>NA|TRBV18|NA|TRBJ1-6
TGTGCCAGCTCACCAGGGGCAAGCTCCTATAATTCACCCCTCCACTTT
CASSPGASSYNSPLHF
>NA|TRBV30|NA|TRBJ1-3
TGTGCCTGGAGTAAAGGACATAGCTCTGGAAACACCATATATTTT
CAWSKGHSSGNTIYF
>few|TRBV19|TRBD2|TRBJ2-1
TGTGCCAGTACCCCCTCGCTAGCGGCCCCCCTGACGGGGAATGAGCAGTTCTTC
CASTPSLAAPLTGNEQFF
>NA|TRBV7-9|NA|TRBJ1-2
TGTGCCAGCAGCTTAGGAGGGAATGGCTACACCTTC
CASSLGGNGYTF
>NA|TRBV28|NA|TRBJ2-2
TGTGCCAGCAGTGGCCCCCCTCCCGGGGAGCTGTTTTTT
CASSGPPPGELFF
>few|TRBV15|NA|TRBJ1-2
TGTGCCACCAGCAGAGAGGAGGGAGATGGCTACACCTTC
CATSREEGDGYTF